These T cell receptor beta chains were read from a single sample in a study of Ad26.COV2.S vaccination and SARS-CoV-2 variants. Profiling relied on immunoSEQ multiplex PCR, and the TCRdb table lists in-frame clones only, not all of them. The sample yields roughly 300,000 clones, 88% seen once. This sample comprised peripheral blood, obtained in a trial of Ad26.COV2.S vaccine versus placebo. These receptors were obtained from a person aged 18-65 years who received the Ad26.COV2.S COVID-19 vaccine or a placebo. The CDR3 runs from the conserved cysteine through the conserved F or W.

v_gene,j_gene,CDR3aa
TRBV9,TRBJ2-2,CASSVGWDTGELFF
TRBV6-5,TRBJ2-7,CASTYPGQGGVQYF
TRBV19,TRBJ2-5,CATRREGAGETQYF
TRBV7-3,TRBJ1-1,CASSPLRGGNTEAFF
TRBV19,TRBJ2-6,CASSIEAPGANVLTF
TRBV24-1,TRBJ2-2,CATSDTRQGPTGELFF
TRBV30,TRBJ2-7,CAWSGLGLHNEQYF
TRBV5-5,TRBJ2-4,CASSSGYKNIQYF
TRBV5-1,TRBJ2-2,CASSPRTTNTGELFF
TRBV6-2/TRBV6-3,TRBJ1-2,CASSYREVNGYTF
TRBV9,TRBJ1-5,CASSVDTGNGQPQHF
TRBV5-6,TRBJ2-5,CASSRTTGHQETQYF
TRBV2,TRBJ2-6,CASRFDRAPGANVLTF
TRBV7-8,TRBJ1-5,CASSLDSYRGATEPQHF
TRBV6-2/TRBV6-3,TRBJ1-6,CASSSQGSYNSPLHF
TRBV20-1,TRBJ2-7,CSASSGGQGAGARKGAYEQYF
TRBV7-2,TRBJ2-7,CASSLEGGRGEQYF
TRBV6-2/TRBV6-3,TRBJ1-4,CASSYRQGRIANEKLFF
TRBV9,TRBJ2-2,CASSVVTGELFF
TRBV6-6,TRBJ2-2,CASGPPGMNTGELFF
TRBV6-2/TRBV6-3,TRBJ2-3,CASSYSVDTQYF
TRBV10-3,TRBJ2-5,CATGTSEETQYF
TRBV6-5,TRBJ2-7,CASSFTGTLYEQYF
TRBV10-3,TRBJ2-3,CAISGRGTGAYSVPDTQYF
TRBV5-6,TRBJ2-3,CASKLAGDADTQYF
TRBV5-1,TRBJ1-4,CASSPGQGGRVNEKLFF
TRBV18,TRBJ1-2,CASSPGNYGYTF
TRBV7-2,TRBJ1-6,CASSLAGGGSPLHF
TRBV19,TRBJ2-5,CASSVVTGEGETQYF
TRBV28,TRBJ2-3,CASSTELAGHTDTQYF
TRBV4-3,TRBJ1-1,CASSQGFGGRTEAFF
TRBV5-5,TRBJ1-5,CASSLQGHQPQHF
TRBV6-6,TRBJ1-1,CASREDASGTEAFF
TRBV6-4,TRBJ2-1,CASRRPPLAGVDNEQFF
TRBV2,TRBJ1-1,CASSGDRNTEAFF
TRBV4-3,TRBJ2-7,CASSQTGNHEQYF
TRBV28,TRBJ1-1,CASSLYSYPLSTEAFF
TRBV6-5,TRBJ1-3,CASSYVSSGNTIYF
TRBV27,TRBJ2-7,CASSLSFPYEQYF
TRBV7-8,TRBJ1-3,CASSLARQGGNTIYF
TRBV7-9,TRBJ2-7,CASSLVSGTPYEQYF
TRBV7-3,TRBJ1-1,CASSLVGRSEAFF
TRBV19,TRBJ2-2,CASIGLAGTGELFF
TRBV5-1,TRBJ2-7,CASSLGPNYEQYF
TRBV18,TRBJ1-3,CASSSGTILSGNTIYF
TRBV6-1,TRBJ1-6,CASSEGSNYNSPLHF
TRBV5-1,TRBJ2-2,CASSTNPGELFF
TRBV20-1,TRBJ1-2,CSASSRDPITNYGYTF
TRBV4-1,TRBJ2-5,CASSQDRGQLYQETQYF
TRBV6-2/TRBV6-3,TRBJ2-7,CASSYSDPGEGSYEQYF
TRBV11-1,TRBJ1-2,CASSHDRHQLF
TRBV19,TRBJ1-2,CASSNRGDTYGYTF
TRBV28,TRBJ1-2,CASSSGGVGNYGYTF
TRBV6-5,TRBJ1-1,CASSYSGTVNTEAFF
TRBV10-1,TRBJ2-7,CASSEPLLRLRDRGIHEQYF
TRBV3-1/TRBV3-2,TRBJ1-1,CASSPGYTEAFF
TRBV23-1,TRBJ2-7,CASPQRDSGSGEQYF
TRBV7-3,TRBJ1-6,CASSPHGGRDPFLHF
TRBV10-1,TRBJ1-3,CASRLGDTIYF